These 14 T cell receptor beta chains were sequenced from one sample in a study of blood T cell repertoires in COVID-19. Clones were sequenced by immunoSEQ multiplex PCR, and TCRdb holds only the in-frame ones, with some missing. The sample lists about 100,000 clones, roughly 90% occurring once. Sequencing was carried out using peripheral blood. The receptors were gathered from a middle-aged man with active COVID-19.

The chain employs TRBV10-2 and TRBJ1-5; the D is unclear. The CDR3 extends over 15 amino acids. Between the trimmed V and J ends, which lost 0 bases and 2 bases, there was a span of 8 bases. CDR1 and CDR2 from the germline V gene are WSHSY and SAAADI. In nucleotides, the CDR3 is TGCGCCAGCAGTGAGTCGGGGAGGGGCAATCAGCCCCAGCATTTT. This sequence encodes CASSESGRGNQPQHF.

The J gene is TRBJ2-6, the V gene TRBV7-8, with a possible D match to TRBD1 (5 bases). The germline V and J ends were trimmed by 7 bases and 0 bases, with 22 bases remaining between them. CDR3 length: 19 residues. The germline gives CDR1 SGHVS, CDR2 FQNEAQ. The CDR3 protein is CASNHRQGVFSSGANVLTF. The CDR3 DNA reads TGTGCCAGCAACCACCGACAAGGGGTCTTCTCCTCTGGGGCCAACGTCCTGACTTTC.

This chain uses TRBV10-2 with TRBJ1-5; no firm D call. Trimming took 0 bases from V and 6 from J, leaving 6 bases between them. The CDR3 runs 13 residues. In germline, CDR1 is WSHSY, CDR2 SAAADI. The CDR3: CASSESYSQPQHF. The CDR3 DNA follows: TGCGCCAGCAGTGAGTCCTACAGTCAGCCCCAGCATTTT.

The chain carries TRBV3-1 (or the pseudogene TRBV3-2) and TRBJ2-2; D is uncertain. This CDR3 has 12 residues. Trimming cost V 3 bases and J 4 bases, with 3 bases left between them. Germline V gene sequence: CDR1 LGHDT, CDR2 YNNKEL (reference sequence). CDR3 bases: TGTGCCAGCAGCCAGAGCACCGGGGAGCTGTTTTTT. This codes for CASSQSTGELFF.

Here the CDR3 reads CASREQGRADSPLHF. The CDR3 nucleotides read TGTGCCAGCAGGGAACAGGGGAGAGCGGATTCACCCCTCCACTTT. The chain combines TRBV7-9 with TRBJ1-6; TRBD1 agrees at 7 bases. CDR1 and CDR2 (germline): SEHNR, FQNEAQ (reference sequence). The CDR3 length is 15 residues. The J segment lost 8 bases and the V segment lost 6 bases, leaving 10 bases of the junction unmatched.

The chain uses TRBV5-8 and TRBJ1-2, with TRBD1 matching 9 bases. The ends lost 5 bases at V and 2 bases at J; junction bases unmatched: 7. Germline V CDR1 and CDR2: SGHTS, YDEGEE. The CDR3 consists of 15 residues. CDR3 residues: CASSLGQGLNYGYTF. In nucleotides, the CDR3 is TGTGCCAGCAGTTTAGGACAGGGGCTGAACTATGGCTACACCTTC. The full variable domain, with the rest looked up from reference TRBV5-8 and TRBJ1-2, is EAGVTQSPTHLIKTRGQQATLRCSPISGHTSVYWYQQALGLGLQFLLWYDEGEERNRGNFPPRFSGRQFPNYSSELNVNALELEDSALYLCASSLGQGLNYGYTFGSGTRLTVV.

This clone was observed a single time. The gene calls are TRBV19 and TRBJ1-6, with 8 bases that match TRBD1. The junction had 7 bases not matched to a gene; V was cut back by 3 bases and J by 6 bases. Germline V CDR1 and CDR2: LNHDA, SQIVND (reference sequence). This CDR3 has 16 amino acids. The CDR3 bases are TGTGCCAGTAGTATGAACAGGGGGGTTAGTAATTCACCCCTCCACTTT. Amino acids: CASSMNRGVSNSPLHF.

V gene TRBV19 combines with J gene TRBJ1-1, with 7 bases aligning to TRBD1. This CDR3 comprises 16 residues. Germline V gene data show CDR1 as LNHDA and CDR2 as SQIVND (reference sequence). V lost 9 bases to trimming and J lost 0 bases; unmatched junction nucleotides: 13. The CDR3 loop reads CASHGDRNRMNTEAFF. DNA for the CDR3: TGTGCCAGCCACGGGGACAGAAACAGAATGAACACTGAAGCTTTCTTT.

In its sample, this clone was seen a few times. The chain carries TRBV11-2 and TRBJ2-7, with D maybe TRBD2 (5 bases). The CDR3 runs to 13 residues. With 5 bases removed from V and 4 bases from J, the gap between germline ends came to 12 bases. Germline CDR1 and CDR2: SGHAT and FQNNGV. CDR3 region: CASSKIGGYEQYF. In DNA form, the CDR3 reads TGTGCCAGCAGCAAAATCGGCGGGTACGAGCAGTACTTC.

This rearrangement joins TRBV3-1 (or the pseudogene TRBV3-2) to TRBJ1-6; unclear D gene. Trimming removed 1 base from V and 7 bases from J, with 8 bases in between. CDR3 length equals 14 residues. Germline V gene lookup returns CDR1 LGHDT and CDR2 YNNKEL (reference sequence). CDR3 residues: CASSQGGVNSPLHF. For the CDR3, the DNA is TGTGCCAGCAGCCAAGGAGGAGTAAATTCACCCCTCCACTTT.

This chain links TRBV27 with TRBJ2-3; 15 bases map to TRBD2. The CDR3 consists of 19 residues. The J segment lost 3 bases and the V segment lost 1 base, leaving 8 bases of the junction unmatched. Germline V gene lookup returns CDR1 MNHEY and CDR2 SMNVEV (reference sequence). The CDR3 sequence is CASSLFRTSGGAGTDTQYF. The CDR3 DNA sequence: TGTGCCAGCAGTTTATTCCGGACTAGCGGGGGGGCGGGGACAGATACGCAGTATTTT.

This clone was seen only a few times. This rearrangement joins TRBV10-3 to TRBJ2-5; no firm D call. Trimming pared 3 bases from V and 5 bases from J, leaving 13 bases between. Germline values: CDR1 ENHRY, CDR2 SYGVKD. The CDR3 totals 14 residues. The CDR3 reads CAISEGQESETQYF. The CDR3 nucleotides read TGTGCCATCAGTGAAGGTCAGGAATCTGAGACCCAGTACTTC.

This chain joins TRBV19 and TRBJ2-3; unclear D gene. CDR1 LNHDA and CDR2 SQIVND come from the germline V gene (reference sequence). Between the trimmed V and J ends, which lost 6 bases and 2 bases, there was a span of 12 bases. The length of the CDR3 is 14 residues. CDR3: CASSQSRSTDTQYF. CDR3 in DNA: TGTGCCAGTAGCCAATCTAGGTCCACAGATACGCAGTATTTT.

The chain links TRBV2 to TRBJ1-6, with TRBD1 identical over 7 bases. The germline CDR1 and CDR2 sequences are SNHLY and FYNNEI. The CDR3 loop spans 15 amino acids. Losses at the gene ends were 6 bases for V and 6 bases for J; bases not matched to a gene: 8. The CDR3 nucleotides are TGTGCCAGCAGAGTCCGGGACAGCACTAATTCACCCCTCCACTTT. This gives the protein CASRVRDSTNSPLHF.